The T cell receptor beta chain described here comes from a study of shared clonotypes between healthy human individuals (dated by TCRdb to 2020 to 2022). At the level of the whole study: Three men and two women, aged 18 to 49 years, made up the cohort. For each donor, three plates each were used for CD4 naive and CD4 memory, two plates were used for CD8 naive, and one plate was used for CD8 memory. Blood TCR repertoires of about five healthy adults were deeply sequenced to estimate repertoire size and the extent of clonotype sharing between individuals. Libraries were prepared and TCR repertoires were sequenced by different laboratories using diverse techniques, in order to increase sequencing depth and limit assay-specific biases. Each donor's leukapheresis produced roughly between roughly 0.85 and 9 billion PBMCs.

On the study overall, not on this receptor specifically: Only blood was sampled, and tissue TCR repertoires likely differ from those in blood. Higher generation probabilities were observed for clonotypes shared by all four sorted-subset donors than for non-shared clonotypes. Estimated clonotype richness was generally larger for naive than for memory subsets. Pairwise subsampling led to the expectation that sequencing depth would affect the degree of clonotype sharing among donors. Incomplete sequencing was indicated by rarefaction of sorted-subset datasets, despite the large sequencing depth. When a few donors were compared, the shared fraction of clonotypes was 5% to 6.5% for naive CD4, 3% to 4% for naive CD8, about 2.4% for memory CD4, and less than 0.5% for memory CD8. Because the study included a small number of donors, the genetic and exposure-history diversity represented was limited.

Trimming removed 0 bases from V and 4 bases from J, leaving 2 bases between the germline ends. The CDR3 covers 12 residues, taking in both the cysteine and the phenylalanine. Only CDR3 DNA is held: 36 bases, read in frame from base 1. The germline V gene provides CDR1 SGHDN and CDR2 FVKESK. The donors were healthy, HIV-negative adults with no recently reported acute infections or vaccinations. All donors were Caucasian adults living in Nashville, Tennessee, USA. CD4+ T cells were enriched by magnetic negative selection, after which naive cells were positively selected on CD45RA and the negative fraction was taken as the memory subset. Blood was obtained by leukapheresis, after which PBMCs were separated by Ficoll-Histopaque density gradient centrifugation and cryopreserved in liquid nitrogen vapor phase. Purity and quantity of every magnetically sorted T cell population were checked by analytical flow cytometry. Genomic DNA was isolated from every sorted fraction and measured by UV absorbance on a Nanodrop 2000c.

Using the deep immunoSEQ assay, multiplex PCR amplified TCR CDR3 regions from genomic DNA. Genomic DNA extracted from each cell subset was distributed evenly over all wells of several immunoSEQ 96-well plates, and each plate served as one replicate. For sorted subsets, around 200 ng genomic DNA, equal to some 30,000 T cell genomes, was loaded into each replicate PCR. Purified libraries were quantified with a Qubit 3.0 fluorometer, sized on a Bioanalyzer 2100, and re-quantified with the KAPA Library Quantification kit. Every immunoSEQ 96-well plate was sequenced on a dedicated single-read 150-cycle Illumina NextSeq 550 flow cell. In the authors' own workflow: Because the immunoSEQ output held only junctional sequences and lacked quality scores, the filtering could not match the filtering applied to full-length reads. To assign V/J genes and CDR3, sequences were annotated against IMGT germline references using PyIR, a Python wrapper for IgBLAST v1.9. Reads were filtered out if the reads had weak V/J assignments (E-value above 1e-6), no CDR3, stop codons, out-of-frame junctions, or ambiguous translated residues. V3J clonotypes were defined as sequences sharing an identical inferred V gene, J gene, and CDR3 amino acid sequence. Percentage overlap between repertoires was computed as shared unique clonotypes divided by the size of the smaller repertoire. Richness of each repertoire was evaluated using RTK rarefaction, the Chao1 estimator, and Recon v2.1 estimates of unobserved clonotypes. Generation probabilities for all TCRbeta clonotypes obtained by the gDNA method from several donors were computed using OLGA. Entries here come from immuneACCESS through TCRdb and include only in-frame sequences with V and J called. Some clones fail to appear in such tables; in the studies checked, an unresolved V gene covers under half of the shortfall, and the cause of the remainder is unknown. V and J calls plus clone size are reproduced from that table; the DNA served to infer D and trimming. This sample comprises over a million clones, roughly 96% of them detected only once. The ten largest clones represent 1.2% of the sample.

Comment on this clone: Its specific antigen is unknown. No per-base quality is available; no much larger clone lies one base away.

Sequenced input: naive CD4+ T cells sorted from blood. What the cell subset or site label conveys for this sample: CD45RA+ positively selected. The sequence was obtained from a man aged 30 to 45 in good health. This chain is built from TRBV14 and TRBJ2-3; the D gene is not confidently resolved. The CDR3 sequence is CASSQDPDTQYF. Here is the DNA: TGTGCCAGCAGCCAAGATCCAGATACGCAGTATTTT. Outside the CDR3, residues come from the reference TRBV14 and TRBJ2-3 proteins, so the full variable domain is: EAGVTQFPSHSVIEKGQTVTLRCDPISGHDNLYWYRRVMGKEIKFLLHFVKESKQDESGMPNNRFLAERTGGTYSTLKVQPAELEDSGVYFCASSQDPDTQYFGPGTRLTVL.